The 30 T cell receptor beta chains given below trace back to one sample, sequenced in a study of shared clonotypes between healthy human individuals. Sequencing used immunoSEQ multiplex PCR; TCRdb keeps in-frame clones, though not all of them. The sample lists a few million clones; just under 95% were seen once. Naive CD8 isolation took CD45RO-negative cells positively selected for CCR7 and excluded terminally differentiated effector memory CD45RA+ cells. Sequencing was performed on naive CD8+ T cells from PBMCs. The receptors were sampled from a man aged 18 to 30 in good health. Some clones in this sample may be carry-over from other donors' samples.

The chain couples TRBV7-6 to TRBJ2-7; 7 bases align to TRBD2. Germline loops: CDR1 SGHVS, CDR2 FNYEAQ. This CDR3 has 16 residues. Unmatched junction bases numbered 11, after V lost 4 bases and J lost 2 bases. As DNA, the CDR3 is TGTGCCAGCAGCTCGCAACGGGCGGGAGACGCCTACGAGCAGTACTTC. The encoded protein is CASSSQRAGDAYEQYF.

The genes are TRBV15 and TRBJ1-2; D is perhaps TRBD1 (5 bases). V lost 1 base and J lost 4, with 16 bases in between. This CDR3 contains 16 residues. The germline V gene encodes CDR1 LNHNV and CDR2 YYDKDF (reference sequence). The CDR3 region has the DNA TGTGCCACCAGCAGAGTTCAAACAGGAACCTTCTATGGCTACACCTTC. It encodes CATSRVQTGTFYGYTF. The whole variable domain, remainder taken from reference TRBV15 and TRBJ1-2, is DAMVIQNPRYQVTQFGKPVTLSCSQTLNHNVMYWYQQKSSQAPKLLFHYYDKDFNNEADTPDNFQSRRPNTSFCFLDIRSPGLGDTAMYLCATSRVQTGTFYGYTFGSGTRLTVV.

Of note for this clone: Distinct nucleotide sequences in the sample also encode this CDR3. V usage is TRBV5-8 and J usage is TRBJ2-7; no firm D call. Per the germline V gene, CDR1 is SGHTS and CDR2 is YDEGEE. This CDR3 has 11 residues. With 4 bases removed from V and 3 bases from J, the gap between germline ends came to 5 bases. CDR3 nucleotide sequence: TGTGCCAGCAGCCCGGGCTACGAGCAGTACTTC. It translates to CASSPGYEQYF.

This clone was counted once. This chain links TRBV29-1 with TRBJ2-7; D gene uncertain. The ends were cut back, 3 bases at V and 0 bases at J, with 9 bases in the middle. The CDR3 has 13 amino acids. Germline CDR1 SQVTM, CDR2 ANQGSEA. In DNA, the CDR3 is TGCAGCGTTGAGTTGAGGAGCTCCTACGAGCAGTACTTC. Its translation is CSVELRSSYEQYF.

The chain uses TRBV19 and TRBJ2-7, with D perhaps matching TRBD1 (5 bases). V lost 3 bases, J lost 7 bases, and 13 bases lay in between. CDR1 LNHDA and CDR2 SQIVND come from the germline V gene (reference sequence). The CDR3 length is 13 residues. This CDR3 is CASSIGSGREQYF. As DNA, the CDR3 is TGTGCCAGTAGTATTGGGTCAGGGCGAGAGCAGTACTTC.

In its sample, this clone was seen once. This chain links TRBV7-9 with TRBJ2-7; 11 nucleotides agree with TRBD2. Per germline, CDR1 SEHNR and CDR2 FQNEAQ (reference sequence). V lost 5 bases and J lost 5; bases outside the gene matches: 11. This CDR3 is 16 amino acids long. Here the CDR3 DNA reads TGTGCCAGCAGCGCCCTGACTAGCGGGACCCCCCACGAGCAGTACTTC. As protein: CASSALTSGTPHEQYF. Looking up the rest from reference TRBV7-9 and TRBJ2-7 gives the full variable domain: DTGVSQNPRHKITKRGQNVTFRCDPISEHNRLYWYRQTLGQGPEFLTYFQNEAQLEKSRLLSDRFSAERPKGSFSTLEIQRTEQGDSAMYLCASSALTSGTPHEQYFGPGTRLTVT.

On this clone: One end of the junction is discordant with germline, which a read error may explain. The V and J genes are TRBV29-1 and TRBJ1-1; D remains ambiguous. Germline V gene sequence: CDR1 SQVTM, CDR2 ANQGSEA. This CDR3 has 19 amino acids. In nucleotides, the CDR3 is TGCAGCGTTGAAGATTCAGTTCCGGGCCCGTATTTAGGCGCCCTTATTCCGGAGTTT. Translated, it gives CSVEDSVPGPYLGALIPEF.

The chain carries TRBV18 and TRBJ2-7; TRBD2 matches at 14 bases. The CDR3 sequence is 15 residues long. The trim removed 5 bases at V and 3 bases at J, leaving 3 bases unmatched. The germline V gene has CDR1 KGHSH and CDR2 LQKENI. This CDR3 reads CASSTGTSGSYEQYF. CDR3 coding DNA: TGTGCCAGCTCAACCGGGACTAGCGGGAGCTACGAGCAGTACTTC.

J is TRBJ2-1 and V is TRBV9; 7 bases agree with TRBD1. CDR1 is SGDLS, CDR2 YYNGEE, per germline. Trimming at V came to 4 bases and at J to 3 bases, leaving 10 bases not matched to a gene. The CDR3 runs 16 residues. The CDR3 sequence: CASSPRSGTDYNEQFF. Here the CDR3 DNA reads TGTGCCAGCAGCCCGCGCTCCGGGACAGACTACAATGAGCAGTTCTTC. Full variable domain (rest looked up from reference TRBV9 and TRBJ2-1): DSGVTQTPKHLITATGQRVTLRCSPRSGDLSVYWYQQSLDQGLQFLIQYYNGEERAKGNILERFSAQQFPDLHSELNLSSLELGDSALYFCASSPRSGTDYNEQFFGPGTRLTVL.

CDR3 sequence: CASSLEGSPRMEEKLFF. The DNA of the CDR3 is TGTGCCAGCAGCTTAGAGGGCAGCCCGAGAATGGAGGAAAAACTGTTTTTT. The chain links TRBV7-9 to TRBJ1-4; no firm D call. CDR3 length: 17 residues. The germline CDR1 and CDR2 sequences are SEHNR and FQNEAQ (reference sequence). Trimming removed 1 base from V and 8 bases from J, with 20 bases in between. The full variable domain, with the rest looked up from reference TRBV7-9 and TRBJ1-4, is DTGVSQNPRHKITKRGQNVTFRCDPISEHNRLYWYRQTLGQGPEFLTYFQNEAQLEKSRLLSDRFSAERPKGSFSTLEIQRTEQGDSAMYLCASSLEGSPRMEEKLFFGSGTQLSVL.

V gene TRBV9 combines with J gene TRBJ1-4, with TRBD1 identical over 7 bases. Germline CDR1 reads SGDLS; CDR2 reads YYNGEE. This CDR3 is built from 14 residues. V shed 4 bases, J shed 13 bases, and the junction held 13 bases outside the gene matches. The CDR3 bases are TGTGCCAGCAGCCCGGGACAGACCCCAATGGGACTGTTTTTT. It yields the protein CASSPGQTPMGLFF.

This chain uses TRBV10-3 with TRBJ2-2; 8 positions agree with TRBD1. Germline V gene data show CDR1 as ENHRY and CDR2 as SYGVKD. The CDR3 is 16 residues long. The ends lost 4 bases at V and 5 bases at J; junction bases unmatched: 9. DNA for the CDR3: TGTGCCATCAGTGGGACAGGGCCAACTAGGACCGGGGAGCTGTTTTTT. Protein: CAISGTGPTRTGELFF.

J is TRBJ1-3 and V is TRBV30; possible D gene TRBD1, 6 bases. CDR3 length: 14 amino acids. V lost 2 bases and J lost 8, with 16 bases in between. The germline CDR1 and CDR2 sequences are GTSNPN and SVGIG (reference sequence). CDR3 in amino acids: CAWSTQGFWDTIYF. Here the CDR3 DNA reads TGTGCCTGGAGTACCCAGGGGTTTTGGGACACCATATATTTT.

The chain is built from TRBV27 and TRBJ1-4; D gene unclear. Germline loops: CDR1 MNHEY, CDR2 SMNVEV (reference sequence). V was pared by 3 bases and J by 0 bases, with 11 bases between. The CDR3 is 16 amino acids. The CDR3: CASSFSPDTTNEKLFF. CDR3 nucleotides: TGTGCCAGCAGTTTCTCCCCCGATACAACTAATGAAAAACTGTTTTTT.

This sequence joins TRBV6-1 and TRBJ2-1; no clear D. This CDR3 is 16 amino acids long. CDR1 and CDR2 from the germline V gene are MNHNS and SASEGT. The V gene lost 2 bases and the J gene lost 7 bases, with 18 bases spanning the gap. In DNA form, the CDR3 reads TGTGCCAGCAGTGAAATGTGGTCAGATAGTACGAATGAGCAGTTCTTC. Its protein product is CASSEMWSDSTNEQFF.

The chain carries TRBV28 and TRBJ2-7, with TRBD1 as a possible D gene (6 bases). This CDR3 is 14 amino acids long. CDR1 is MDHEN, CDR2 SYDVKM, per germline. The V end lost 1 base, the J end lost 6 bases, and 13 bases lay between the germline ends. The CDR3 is CASSLSWTVSEQYF. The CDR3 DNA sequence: TGTGCCAGCAGTTTATCCTGGACAGTCTCCGAGCAGTACTTC.

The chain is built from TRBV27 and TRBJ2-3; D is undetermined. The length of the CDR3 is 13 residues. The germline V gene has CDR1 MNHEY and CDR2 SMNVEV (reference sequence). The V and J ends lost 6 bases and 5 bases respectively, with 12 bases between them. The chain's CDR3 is CASSQRNGDTQYF. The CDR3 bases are TGTGCCAGCAGCCAGAGGAACGGAGATACGCAGTATTTT.

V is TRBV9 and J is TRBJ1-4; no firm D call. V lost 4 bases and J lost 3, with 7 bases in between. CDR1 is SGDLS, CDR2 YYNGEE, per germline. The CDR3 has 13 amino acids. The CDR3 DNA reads TGTGCCAGCAGCTCGAGGTCTAATGAAAAACTGTTTTTT. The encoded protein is CASSSRSNEKLFF. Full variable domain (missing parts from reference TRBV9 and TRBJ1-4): DSGVTQTPKHLITATGQRVTLRCSPRSGDLSVYWYQQSLDQGLQFLIQYYNGEERAKGNILERFSAQQFPDLHSELNLSSLELGDSALYFCASSSRSNEKLFFGSGTQLSVL.

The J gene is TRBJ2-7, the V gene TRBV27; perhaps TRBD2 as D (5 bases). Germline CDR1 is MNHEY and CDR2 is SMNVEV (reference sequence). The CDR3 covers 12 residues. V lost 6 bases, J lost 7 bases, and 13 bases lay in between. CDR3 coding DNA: TGTGCCAGCAGATCCGGACTGACAGAGCAGTACTTC. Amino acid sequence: CASRSGLTEQYF.

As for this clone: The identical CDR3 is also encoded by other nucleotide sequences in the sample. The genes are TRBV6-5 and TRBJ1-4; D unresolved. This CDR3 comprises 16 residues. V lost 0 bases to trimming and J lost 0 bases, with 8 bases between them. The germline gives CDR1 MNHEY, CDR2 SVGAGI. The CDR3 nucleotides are TGTGCCAGCAGTTACTCGATGGGAGCAACTAATGAAAAACTGTTTTTT. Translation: CASSYSMGATNEKLFF.

The chain's CDR3 is CAISYHQRKESYNEQFF. The DNA for the CDR3 is TGTGCCATCAGTTATCATCAGCGGAAAGAATCCTACAATGAGCAGTTCTTC. V usage is TRBV10-3 and J usage is TRBJ2-1; a possible D gene is TRBD2 (5 bases). V was shortened by 5 bases and J by 1 base, with 18 bases between the two germline ends. Germline values: CDR1 ENHRY, CDR2 SYGVKD. This CDR3 has 17 residues.

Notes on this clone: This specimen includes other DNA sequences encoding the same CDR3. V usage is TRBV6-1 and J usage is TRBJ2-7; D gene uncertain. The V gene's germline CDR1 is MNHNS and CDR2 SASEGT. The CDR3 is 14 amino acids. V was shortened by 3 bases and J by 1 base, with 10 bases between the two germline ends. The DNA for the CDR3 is TGTGCCAGCAGTGAGTTCCGGGCGTCCTACGAGCAGTACTTC. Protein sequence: CASSEFRASYEQYF.

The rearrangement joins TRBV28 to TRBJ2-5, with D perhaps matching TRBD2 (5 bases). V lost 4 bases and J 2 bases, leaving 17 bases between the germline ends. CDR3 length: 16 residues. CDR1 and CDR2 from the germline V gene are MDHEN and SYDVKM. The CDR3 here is CASSSRWVSDQETQYF. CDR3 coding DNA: TGTGCCAGCAGTTCCCGGTGGGTTAGCGATCAAGAGACCCAGTACTTC.

Here the CDR3 reads CASSSRAGEVGNEQFF. The CDR3 coding sequence is TGTGCCAGCAGCTCCAGAGCGGGGGAGGTCGGGAATGAGCAGTTCTTC. The chain joins TRBV11-2 to TRBJ2-1; 8 bases align to TRBD2. Germline assignment: CDR1 SGHAT and CDR2 FQNNGV. The V segment lost 4 bases and the J segment 7 bases; nucleotides outside the gene matches: 12. This CDR3 spans 16 amino acids.

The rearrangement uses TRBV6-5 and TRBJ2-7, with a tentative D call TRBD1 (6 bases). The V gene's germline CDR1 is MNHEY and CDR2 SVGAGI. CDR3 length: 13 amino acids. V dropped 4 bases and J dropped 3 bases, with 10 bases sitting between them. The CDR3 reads CASSLNRVYEQYF. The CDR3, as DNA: TGTGCCAGCAGTTTGAACAGGGTCTACGAGCAGTACTTC.

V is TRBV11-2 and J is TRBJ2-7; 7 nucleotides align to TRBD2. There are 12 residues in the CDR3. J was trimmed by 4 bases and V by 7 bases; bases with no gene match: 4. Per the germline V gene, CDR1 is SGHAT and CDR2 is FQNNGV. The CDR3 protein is CASKLAQYEQYF. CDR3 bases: TGTGCCAGCAAACTAGCGCAATACGAGCAGTACTTC.

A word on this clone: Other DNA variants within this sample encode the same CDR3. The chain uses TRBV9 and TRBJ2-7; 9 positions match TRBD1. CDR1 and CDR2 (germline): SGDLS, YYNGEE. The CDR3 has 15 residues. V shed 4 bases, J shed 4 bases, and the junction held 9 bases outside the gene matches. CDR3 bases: TGTGCCAGCAGCCCCGGGACAGGGAGTTCTTACGAGCAGTACTTC. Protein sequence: CASSPGTGSSYEQYF. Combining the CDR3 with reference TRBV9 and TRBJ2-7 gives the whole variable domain DSGVTQTPKHLITATGQRVTLRCSPRSGDLSVYWYQQSLDQGLQFLIQYYNGEERAKGNILERFSAQQFPDLHSELNLSSLELGDSALYFCASSPGTGSSYEQYFGPGTRLTVT.

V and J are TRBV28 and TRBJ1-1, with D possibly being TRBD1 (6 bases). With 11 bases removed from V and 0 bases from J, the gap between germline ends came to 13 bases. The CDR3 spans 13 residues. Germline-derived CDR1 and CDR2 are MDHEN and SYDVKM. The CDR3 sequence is CAGTGTMNTEAFF. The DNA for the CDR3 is TGTGCCGGAACCGGGACAATGAACACTGAAGCTTTCTTT.

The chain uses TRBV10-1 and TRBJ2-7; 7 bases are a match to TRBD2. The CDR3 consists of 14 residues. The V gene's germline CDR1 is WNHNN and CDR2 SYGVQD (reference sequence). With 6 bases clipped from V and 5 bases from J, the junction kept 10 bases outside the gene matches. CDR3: CASSLWRAGDEQYF. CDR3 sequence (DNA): TGCGCCAGCAGCCTCTGGCGGGCGGGGGACGAGCAGTACTTC.

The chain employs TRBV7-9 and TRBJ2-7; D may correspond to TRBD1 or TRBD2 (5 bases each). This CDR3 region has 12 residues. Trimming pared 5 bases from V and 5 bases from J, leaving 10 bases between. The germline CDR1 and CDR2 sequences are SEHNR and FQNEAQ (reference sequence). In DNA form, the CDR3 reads TGTGCCAGCAGCCCCAGGGACCACGAGCAGTACTTC. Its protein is CASSPRDHEQYF.